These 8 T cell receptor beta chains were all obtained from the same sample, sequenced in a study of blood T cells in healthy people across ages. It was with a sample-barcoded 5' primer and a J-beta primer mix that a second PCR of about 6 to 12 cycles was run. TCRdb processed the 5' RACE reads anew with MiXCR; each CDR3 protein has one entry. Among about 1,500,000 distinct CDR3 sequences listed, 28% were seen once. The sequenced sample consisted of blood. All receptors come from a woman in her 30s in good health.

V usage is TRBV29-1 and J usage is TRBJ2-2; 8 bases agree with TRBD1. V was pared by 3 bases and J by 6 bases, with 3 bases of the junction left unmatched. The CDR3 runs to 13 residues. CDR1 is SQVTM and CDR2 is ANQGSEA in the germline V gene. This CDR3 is CSVEAGGAGELFF. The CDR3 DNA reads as TGCAGCGTTGAGGCAGGGGGCGCCGGGGAGCTGTTTTTT.

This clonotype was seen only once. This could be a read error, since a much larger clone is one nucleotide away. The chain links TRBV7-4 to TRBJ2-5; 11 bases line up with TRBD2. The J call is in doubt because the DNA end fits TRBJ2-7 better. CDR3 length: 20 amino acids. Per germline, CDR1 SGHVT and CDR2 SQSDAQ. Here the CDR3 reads CASSLGRTSGLFGPVYEQYF. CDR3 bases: TGTGCCAGCAGCTTAGGGCGGACTAGCGGGCTCTTCGGACCTGTATACGAGCAGTACTTC.

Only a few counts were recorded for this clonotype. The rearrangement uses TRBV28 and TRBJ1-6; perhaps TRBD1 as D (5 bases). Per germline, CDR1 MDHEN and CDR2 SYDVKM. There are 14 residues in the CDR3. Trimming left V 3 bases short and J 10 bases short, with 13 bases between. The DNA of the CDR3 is TGTGCCAGCAGTTTCTTGCAGGGTTGGTCACCCCTCCACTTT. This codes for CASSFLQGWSPLHF. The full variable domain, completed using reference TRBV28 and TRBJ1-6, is DVKVTQSSRYLVKRTGEKVFLECVQDMDHENMFWYRQDPGLGLRLIYFSYDVKMKEKGDIPEGYSVSREKKERFSLILESASTNQTSMYLCASSFLQGWSPLHFGNGTRLTVT.

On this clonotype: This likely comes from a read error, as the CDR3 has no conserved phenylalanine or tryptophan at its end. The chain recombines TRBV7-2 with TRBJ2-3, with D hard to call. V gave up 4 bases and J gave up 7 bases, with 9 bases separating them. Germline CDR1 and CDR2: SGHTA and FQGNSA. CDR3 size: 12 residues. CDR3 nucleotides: TGTGCCAGCAGCTCCGCCCTCTATACGCAGTATTCT. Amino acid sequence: CASSSALYTQYS.

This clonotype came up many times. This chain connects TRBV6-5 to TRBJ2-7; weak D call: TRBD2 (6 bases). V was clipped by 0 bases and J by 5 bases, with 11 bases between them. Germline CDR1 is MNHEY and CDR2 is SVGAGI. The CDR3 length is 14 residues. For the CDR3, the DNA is TGTGCCAGCAGTTACTCCCAGGGAGGTGACGAGCAGTACTTC. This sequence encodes CASSYSQGGDEQYF.

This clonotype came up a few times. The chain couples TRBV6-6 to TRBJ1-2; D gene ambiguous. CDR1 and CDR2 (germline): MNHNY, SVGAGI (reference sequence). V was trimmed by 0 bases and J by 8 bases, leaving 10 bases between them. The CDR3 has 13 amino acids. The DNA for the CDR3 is TGTGCCAGCAGTTACTCCGACCGAGTGGGCTACACCTTC. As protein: CASSYSDRVGYTF.

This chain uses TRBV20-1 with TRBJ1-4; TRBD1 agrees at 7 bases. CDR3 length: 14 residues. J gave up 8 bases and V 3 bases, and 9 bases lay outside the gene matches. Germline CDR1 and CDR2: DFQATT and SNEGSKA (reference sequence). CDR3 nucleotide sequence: TGCAGTGCTAGGGAAGGGGGCATGGGAGAAAAACTGTTTTTT. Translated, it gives CSAREGGMGEKLFF.

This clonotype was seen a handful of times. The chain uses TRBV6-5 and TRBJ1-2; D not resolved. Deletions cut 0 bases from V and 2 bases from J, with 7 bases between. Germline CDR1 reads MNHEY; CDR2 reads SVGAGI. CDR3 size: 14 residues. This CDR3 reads CASSYSPVNYGYTF. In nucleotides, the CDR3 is TGTGCCAGCAGTTACTCTCCGGTGAACTATGGCTACACCTTC.